The 26 T cell receptor beta chains reported below all come from one sample, sequenced in a study of T cells in Graves' hyperthyroidism and ophthalmopathy. TCR beta CDR3 region amplification was performed from RNA transcripts. RT-PCR in the first round (using the HTBI primer set) targeted the TCR CDR3. TCRdb analysed the multiplex PCR reads with MiXCR anew, one entry per CDR3 protein. The table lists hundreds of thousands of distinct CDR3 sequences, about 15% of them singletons, with about 9.4% in the top ten. The sequencing sample was made of blood. These receptors all come from a young woman with Graves' hyperthyroidism.

This clonotype showed up just a few times. V usage is TRBV6-1 and J usage is TRBJ2-3; 8 bases line up with TRBD1. With 5 bases clipped from V and 2 bases from J, the junction kept 6 bases outside the gene matches. CDR3 length equals 15 residues. The germline CDR1 and CDR2 sequences are MNHNS and SASEGT. DNA of the CDR3: TGTGCCAGCAGTTCCGGACAGGGAGTCACAGATACGCAGTATTTT. This gives the protein CASSSGQGVTDTQYF.

In its sample, this clonotype was seen a few times. The rearrangement links TRBV2 to TRBJ2-7; D possibly corresponds to TRBD1 (6 bases). Germline values: CDR1 SNHLY, CDR2 FYNNEI. The CDR3 covers 12 residues. Deletions cut 6 bases from V and 2 bases from J, with 8 bases between. CDR3 DNA: TGTGCCAGCAGGGGGGCTGCCTACGAGCAGTACTTC. Residues: CASRGAAYEQYF.

This clonotype came up many times. The chain carries TRBV18 and TRBJ2-7; D possibly corresponds to TRBD2 (6 bases). There are 16 residues in the CDR3. The V gene's germline CDR1 is KGHSH and CDR2 LQKENI. With 1 base removed from V and 2 bases from J, the gap between germline ends came to 15 bases. The CDR3 DNA is TGTGCCAGCTCACCACTAAACCGGACTACCCCCTACGAGCAGTACTTC. Translated: CASSPLNRTTPYEQYF.

In this sample, this clonotype turned up many times. This sequence joins TRBV3-1 and TRBJ1-2; TRBD1 matches at 10 bases. The length of the CDR3 is 15 residues. Germline loops: CDR1 LGHDT, CDR2 YNNKEL (reference sequence). J lost 2 bases, V lost 4 bases, and 4 bases had no gene match. CDR3 nucleotide sequence: TGTGCCAGCAGCCGCCCGGGACAGGGGAACTATGGCTACACCTTC. Translated, it gives CASSRPGQGNYGYTF.

The gene calls are TRBV4-1 and TRBJ2-7, with a weak D call TRBD2 (6 bases). V gave up 2 bases and J gave up 4 bases, with 12 bases separating them. The CDR3 extends over 14 amino acids. Per germline, CDR1 MGHRA and CDR2 YSYEKL. CDR3 loop: CASSQLQGLYEQYF. CDR3 in DNA: TGCGCCAGCAGCCAACTACAAGGACTATACGAGCAGTACTTC.

The table lists this clonotype with many counts. The chain combines TRBV2 with TRBJ2-1; 7 nucleotides match TRBD2. The V gene end was trimmed by 5 bases and the J gene end by 6 bases; junction bases not matched to a gene: 4. The CDR3 is 13 residues long. CDR1 is SNHLY, CDR2 FYNNEI, per germline. The CDR3 coding sequence is TGTGCCAGCAGTTGGGACTACCTCAATGAGCAGTTCTTC. This translates into CASSWDYLNEQFF.

This rearrangement joins TRBV19 to TRBJ2-2; TRBD2 aligns across 9 bases. The CDR3 has 20 amino acids. Germline CDR1 LNHDA, CDR2 SQIVND (reference sequence). The trim removed 2 bases at V and 4 bases at J, leaving 17 bases unmatched. CDR3 loop: CASSIRARRVLAGTTGELFF. CDR3 coding DNA: TGTGCCAGTAGTATAAGGGCACGGCGGGTGCTAGCGGGAACCACCGGGGAGCTGTTTTTT.

This clonotype showed up many times. The rearrangement links TRBV7-2 to TRBJ1-1; D possibly corresponds to TRBD1 (5 bases). Deletions cut 5 bases from V and 2 bases from J, with 15 bases between. The CDR3 is 15 amino acids. CDR1 is SGHTA and CDR2 is FQGNSA in the germline V gene. The CDR3 nucleotides read TGTGCCAGCAGCCTGGTCGGGGGTACTAACACTGAAGCTTTCTTT. This gives the protein CASSLVGGTNTEAFF.

Written as DNA, the CDR3 is TGCGCCAGCAGCTTGTTGGTTGGGACAGGGGTGAATGAGCAGTTCTTC. It is translated as CASSLLVGTGVNEQFF. This rearrangement joins TRBV5-1 to TRBJ2-1; TRBD1 aligns across 10 bases. V lost 1 base, J lost 7 bases, and 8 bases stayed unmatched. The CDR3 is made up of 16 amino acids. The V gene's germline CDR1 is SGHRS and CDR2 YFSETQ.

The V gene is TRBV7-9, the J gene TRBJ2-3; D possibly corresponds to TRBD2 (5 bases). With 1 base removed from V and 0 bases from J, the gap between germline ends came to 11 bases. CDR1 SEHNR and CDR2 FQNEAQ come from the germline V gene (reference sequence). The length of the CDR3 is 16 residues. The CDR3: CASSLGTGISTDTQYF. CDR3 coding DNA: TGTGCCAGCAGCTTAGGGACTGGGATCAGCACAGATACGCAGTATTTT.

This rearrangement joins TRBV27 to TRBJ2-7, with 7 bases lining up with TRBD1. The CDR3 runs to 14 residues. J lost 5 bases, V lost 5 bases, and 9 bases had no gene match. CDR1 is MNHEY and CDR2 is SMNVEV in the germline V gene (reference sequence). The CDR3 spells CASSPGRGHHEQYF. The DNA of the CDR3 is TGTGCCAGCAGTCCGGGTAGGGGGCACCACGAGCAGTACTTC.

This sequence joins TRBV5-1 and TRBJ2-2; possible D gene TRBD1, 6 bases. The V and J ends lost 0 bases and 3 bases respectively, with 9 bases between them. Per the germline V gene, CDR1 is SGHRS and CDR2 is YFSETQ. The CDR3 has 15 amino acids. The CDR3, as DNA: TGCGCCAGCAGCTTGGTGGACAGCTACACCGGGGAGCTGTTTTTT. Translated: CASSLVDSYTGELFF.

This clonotype was detected only a few times. One end of the junction does not line up with germline, which may come from a read error. CDR3 amino acids: CSVVRGEDMQYF. DNA of the CDR3: TGCAGCGTTGTGAGAGGGGAAGATATGCAGTATTTT. The gene calls are TRBV29-1 and TRBJ2-3, with D perhaps matching TRBD1 or TRBD2 (5 bases each). The CDR3 totals 12 residues. Per germline, CDR1 SQVTM and CDR2 ANQGSEA.

This clonotype appeared once. This sequence joins TRBV18 and TRBJ2-4, with TRBD1 as a possible D gene (5 bases). Germline CDR1 reads KGHSH; CDR2 reads LQKENI. The CDR3 consists of 12 residues. Trimming took off 4 bases at V and 4 bases at J, with 5 bases between the two ends. CDR3 sequence (DNA): TGTGCCAGCTCACGACAGAAAAACATTCAGTACTTC. It codes for CASSRQKNIQYF.

The sample holds many counts of this clonotype. The chain recombines TRBV28 with TRBJ2-3, with 7 bases aligning to TRBD1. Trimming cost V 5 bases and J 3 bases; bases outside gene matches: 20. The CDR3 covers 19 residues. Germline V gene sequence: CDR1 MDHEN, CDR2 SYDVKM. The CDR3 sequence: CASSPEGQPFPFRTDTQYF. The CDR3 DNA follows: TGTGCCAGCAGTCCAGAGGGACAGCCTTTCCCTTTTAGGACAGATACGCAGTATTTT.

This clonotype was recorded many times. V gene TRBV12-3 or TRBV12-4 combines with J gene TRBJ2-3, with 13 bases that match TRBD2. J lost 0 bases, V lost 5 bases, and 2 bases had no gene match. The CDR3 runs 16 residues. The chain's CDR3 is CASSPTSGRSTDTQYF. CDR3 sequence (DNA): TGTGCCAGCAGTCCGACTAGCGGGAGGAGCACAGATACGCAGTATTTT.

The sample holds many counts of this clonotype. The chain's CDR3 is CASSPETSGADTQYF. In DNA form, the CDR3 reads TGTGCCAGCAGCCCTGAGACTAGCGGTGCGGATACGCAGTATTTT. V gene TRBV28 combines with J gene TRBJ2-3, with 9 bases identical to TRBD2. V dropped 6 bases and J dropped 6; count of bases not matched to a gene: 10. The germline CDR1 and CDR2 sequences are MDHEN and SYDVKM. This CDR3 contains 15 residues.

This clonotype was observed many times. This chain links TRBV11-2 with TRBJ2-1; D is undetermined. This CDR3 has 15 amino acids. Germline loops: CDR1 SGHAT, CDR2 FQNNGV. Trimming stripped 3 bases from V and 0 bases from J, with 9 bases between. CDR3 in DNA: TGTGCCAGCAGCTTCTACAGTAGCTCCTACAATGAGCAGTTCTTC. It specifies CASSFYSSSYNEQFF.

The chain recombines TRBV18 with TRBJ2-7; TRBD1 or TRBD2 may be the D gene (10 bases each). CDR1 is KGHSH, CDR2 LQKENI, per germline. Trimming took 6 bases from V and 2 from J, leaving 29 bases between them. The CDR3 runs to 19 residues. The CDR3 reads CASSGTGAEIAGGPYEQYF. CDR3 sequence (DNA): TGTGCCAGCTCTGGGACAGGGGCCGAAATAGCGGGAGGCCCCTACGAGCAGTACTTC.

This clonotype has a handful of counts. The rearrangement links TRBV10-2 to TRBJ2-1, with 7 bases matching TRBD2. The germline V gene encodes CDR1 WSHSY and CDR2 SAAADI. The CDR3 runs to 15 residues. With V trimmed by 3 bases and J by 4 bases, 6 bases remained unmatched. The CDR3: CASSDRTRGYNEQFF. In nucleotides, the CDR3 is TGCGCCAGCAGTGACCGGACTAGGGGATACAATGAGCAGTTCTTC.

This clonotype turned up a few times. This may stem from a read error, because a much larger clone lies one nucleotide away. V is TRBV2 and J is TRBJ2-5; no reliable D call. The CDR3 contains 14 residues. Germline V lookup: CDR1 SNHLY, CDR2 FYNNEI. Trimming stripped 6 bases from V and 2 bases from J, with 13 bases between. The CDR3 reads CASRPRADQETQYF. In nucleotides, the CDR3 is TGTGCCAGCAGGCCTAGGGCAGATCAAGAGACCCAGTACTTC.

This clonotype appeared a few times. The chain uses TRBV7-9 and TRBJ2-7; no definite D call. Germline loops: CDR1 SEHNR, CDR2 FQNEAQ (reference sequence). The CDR3 length is 15 residues. Trimming took 2 bases from V and 2 from J, leaving 13 bases between them. DNA for the CDR3: TGTGCCAGCAGCTTAAGCTCGCGCGGAACCTACGAGCAGTACTTC. The encoded protein is CASSLSSRGTYEQYF.

In this sample, this clonotype turned up a few times. This chain connects TRBV5-5 to TRBJ2-5; 15 positions match TRBD2. The CDR3 runs to 16 residues. The V gene end was trimmed by 5 bases and the J gene end by 3 bases; junction bases not matched to a gene: 5. In germline, CDR1 is SGHKS, CDR2 YYEKEE (reference sequence). CDR3 sequence reads: CASRQGLAGGEETQYF. In nucleotides, the CDR3 is TGTGCCAGCAGACAGGGACTAGCGGGAGGCGAAGAGACCCAGTACTTC.

With regard to this clonotype: It is likely a read error, because the conserved phenylalanine at the end of the CDR3 is missing. This rearrangement joins TRBV28 to TRBJ2-2, with unresolved D. V was trimmed by 6 bases and J by 3 bases, leaving 8 bases between them. CDR1 is MDHEN and CDR2 is SYDVKM in the germline V gene. This CDR3 is 13 amino acids long. The CDR3 loop reads CASSQQHTGELFL. The CDR3 region has the DNA TGTGCCAGCAGCCAGCAGCACACCGGGGAGCTGTTTCTT.

This clonotype was picked up many times. The gene calls are TRBV10-3 and TRBJ2-3, with 8 bases aligning to TRBD2. V dropped 3 bases and J dropped 0; count of bases not matched to a gene: 17. CDR1 is ENHRY, CDR2 SYGVKD, per germline. The CDR3 covers 20 residues. CDR3 DNA: TGTGCCATCAGTGACCCTTTTAGCGGGAAACTAAAATCTAGCACAGATACGCAGTATTTT. Amino acids: CAISDPFSGKLKSSTDTQYF.

This clonotype came up many times. The chain recombines TRBV2 with TRBJ1-5; D is unclear. Between the trimmed V and J ends, which lost 7 bases and 4 bases, there was a span of 11 bases. Germline CDR1 and CDR2: SNHLY and FYNNEI. The CDR3 length is 13 residues. Written as DNA, the CDR3 is TGTGCCAGCAAAAAAGGAGGGAATCAGCCCCAGCATTTT. Translated: CASKKGGNQPQHF. Together with reference TRBV2 and TRBJ1-5, the CDR3 gives the full variable domain: EPEVTQTPSHQVTQMGQEVILRCVPISNHLYFYWYRQILGQKVEFLVSFYNNEISEKSEIFDDQFSVERPDGSNFTLKIRSTKLEDSAMYFCASKKGGNQPQHFGDGTRLSIL.